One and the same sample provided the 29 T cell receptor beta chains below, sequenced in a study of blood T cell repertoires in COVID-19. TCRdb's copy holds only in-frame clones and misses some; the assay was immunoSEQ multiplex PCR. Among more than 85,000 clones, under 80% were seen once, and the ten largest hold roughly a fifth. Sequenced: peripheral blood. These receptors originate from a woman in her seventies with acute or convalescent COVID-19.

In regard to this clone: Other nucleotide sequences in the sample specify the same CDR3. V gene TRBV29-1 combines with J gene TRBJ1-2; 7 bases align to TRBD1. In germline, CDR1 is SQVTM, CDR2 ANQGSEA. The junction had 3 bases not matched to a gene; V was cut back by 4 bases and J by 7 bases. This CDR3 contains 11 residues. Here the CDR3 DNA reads TGCAGCGTTGGACAGGGTGGTGGCTACACCTTC. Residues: CSVGQGGGYTF.

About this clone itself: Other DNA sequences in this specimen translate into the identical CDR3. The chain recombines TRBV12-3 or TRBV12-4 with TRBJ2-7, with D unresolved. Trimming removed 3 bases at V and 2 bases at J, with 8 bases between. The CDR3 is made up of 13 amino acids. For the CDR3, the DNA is TGTGCCAGCAGTTTGGCCCGGGCCTACGAGCAGTACTTC. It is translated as CASSLARAYEQYF.

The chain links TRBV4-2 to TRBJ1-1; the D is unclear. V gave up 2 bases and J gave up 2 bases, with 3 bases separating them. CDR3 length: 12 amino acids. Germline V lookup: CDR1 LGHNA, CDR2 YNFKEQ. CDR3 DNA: TGTGCCAGCAGCCAACGTAACACTGAAGCTTTCTTT. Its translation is CASSQRNTEAFF.

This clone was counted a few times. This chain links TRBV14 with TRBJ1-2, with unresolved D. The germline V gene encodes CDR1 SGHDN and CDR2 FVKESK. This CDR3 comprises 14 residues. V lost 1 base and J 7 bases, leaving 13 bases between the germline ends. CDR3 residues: CASSQGGISGGYTF. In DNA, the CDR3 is TGTGCCAGCAGCCAAGGCGGGATCTCTGGTGGCTACACCTTC.

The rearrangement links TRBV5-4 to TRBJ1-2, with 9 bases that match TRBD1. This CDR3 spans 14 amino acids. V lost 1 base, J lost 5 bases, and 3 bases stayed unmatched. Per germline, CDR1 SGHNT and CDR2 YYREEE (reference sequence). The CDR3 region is CASSLSGTGYGYTF. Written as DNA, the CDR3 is TGTGCCAGCAGCTTGAGCGGGACAGGGTATGGCTACACCTTC.

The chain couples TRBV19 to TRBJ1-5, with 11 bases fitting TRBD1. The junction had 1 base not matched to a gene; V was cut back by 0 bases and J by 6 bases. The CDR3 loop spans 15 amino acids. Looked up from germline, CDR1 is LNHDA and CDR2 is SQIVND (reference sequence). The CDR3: CASSIDGTGGQPQHF. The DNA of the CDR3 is TGTGCCAGTAGTATAGATGGGACAGGGGGTCAGCCCCAGCATTTT.

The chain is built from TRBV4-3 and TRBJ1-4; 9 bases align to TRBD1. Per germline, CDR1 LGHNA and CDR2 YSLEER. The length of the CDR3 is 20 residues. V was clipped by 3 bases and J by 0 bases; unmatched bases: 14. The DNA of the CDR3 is TGCGCCAGCAGCCAGTCTGTGGGGACAGGGTCTCCTTCAACTAATGAAAAACTGTTTTTT. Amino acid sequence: CASSQSVGTGSPSTNEKLFF.

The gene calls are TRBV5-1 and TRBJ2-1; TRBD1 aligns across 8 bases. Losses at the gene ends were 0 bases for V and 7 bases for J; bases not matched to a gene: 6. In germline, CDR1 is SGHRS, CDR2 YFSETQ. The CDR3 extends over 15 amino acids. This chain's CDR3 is CASSLVGTGRNEQFF. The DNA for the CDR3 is TGCGCCAGCAGCTTGGTGGGGACAGGACGGAATGAGCAGTTCTTC. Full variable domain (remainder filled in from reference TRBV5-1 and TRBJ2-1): KAGVTQTPRYLIKTRGQQVTLSCSPISGHRSVSWYQQTPGQGLQFLFEYFSETQRNKGNFPGRFSGRQFSNSRSEMNVSTLELGDSALYLCASSLVGTGRNEQFFGPGTRLTVL.

CDR3 in amino acids: CASSRNINEQFF. The CDR3 nucleotides read TGTGCCAGCAGCCGTAATATCAATGAGCAGTTCTTC. The gene calls are TRBV3-1 (or the pseudogene TRBV3-2) and TRBJ2-1; unclear D gene. The CDR3 covers 12 residues. Trimming left V 4 bases short and J 6 bases short, with 7 bases between. Germline loops: CDR1 LGHDT, CDR2 YNNKEL (reference sequence).

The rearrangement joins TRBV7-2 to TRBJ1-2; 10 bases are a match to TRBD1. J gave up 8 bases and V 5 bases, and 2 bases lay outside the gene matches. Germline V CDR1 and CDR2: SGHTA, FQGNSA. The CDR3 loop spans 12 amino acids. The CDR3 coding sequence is TGTGCCAGCAGCCAGGACAGGGGGGGCTACACCTTC. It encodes CASSQDRGGYTF.

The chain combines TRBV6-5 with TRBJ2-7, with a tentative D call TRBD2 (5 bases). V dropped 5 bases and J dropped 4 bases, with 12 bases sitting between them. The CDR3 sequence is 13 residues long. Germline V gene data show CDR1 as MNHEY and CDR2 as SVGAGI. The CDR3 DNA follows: TGTGCCAGCAGTAGGTCGGGGTCGTACGAGCAGTACTTC. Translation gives CASSRSGSYEQYF.

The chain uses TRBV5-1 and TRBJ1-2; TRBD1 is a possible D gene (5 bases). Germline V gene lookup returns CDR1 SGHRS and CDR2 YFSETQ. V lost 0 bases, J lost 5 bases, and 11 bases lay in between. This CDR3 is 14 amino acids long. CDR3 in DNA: TGCGCCAGCAGCTTGGAGCAGGGACTATATGGCTACACCTTC. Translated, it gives CASSLEQGLYGYTF.

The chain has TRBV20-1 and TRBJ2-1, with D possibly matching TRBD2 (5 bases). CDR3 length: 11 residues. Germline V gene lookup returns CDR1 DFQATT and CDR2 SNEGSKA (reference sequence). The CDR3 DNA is TGCATCCTCTCGGGATACAATGAGCAGTTCTTC. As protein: CILSGYNEQFF.

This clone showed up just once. Here the CDR3 DNA reads TGTGCCAGCAGCTTTTTAGAGGGATGGGATACGCAGTATTTT. Residues: CASSFLEGWDTQYF. This chain links TRBV5-8 with TRBJ2-3; maybe TRBD2 (5 bases). The CDR3 covers 14 residues. Germline values: CDR1 SGHTS, CDR2 YDEGEE. Trimming shortened V by 2 bases and J by 6 bases, and 13 bases separated the two germline ends. The full variable domain, with the rest looked up from reference TRBV5-8 and TRBJ2-3, is EAGVTQSPTHLIKTRGQQATLRCSPISGHTSVYWYQQALGLGLQFLLWYDEGEERNRGNFPPRFSGRQFPNYSSELNVNALELEDSALYLCASSFLEGWDTQYFGPGTRLTVL.

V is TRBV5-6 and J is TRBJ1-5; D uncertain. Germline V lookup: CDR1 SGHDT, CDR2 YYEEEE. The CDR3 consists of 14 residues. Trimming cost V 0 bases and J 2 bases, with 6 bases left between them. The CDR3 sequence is CASSLAGGNQPQHF. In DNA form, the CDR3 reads TGTGCCAGCAGCTTGGCCGGGGGCAATCAGCCCCAGCATTTT.

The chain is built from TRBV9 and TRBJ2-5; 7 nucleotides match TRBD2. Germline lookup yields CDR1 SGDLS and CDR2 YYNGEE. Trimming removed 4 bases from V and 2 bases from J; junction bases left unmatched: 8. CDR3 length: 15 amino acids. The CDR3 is CASSRRAGSQETQYF. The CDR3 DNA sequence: TGTGCCAGCAGCAGACGAGCGGGGAGTCAAGAGACCCAGTACTTC. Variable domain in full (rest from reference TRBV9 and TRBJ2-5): DSGVTQTPKHLITATGQRVTLRCSPRSGDLSVYWYQQSLDQGLQFLIQYYNGEERAKGNILERFSAQQFPDLHSELNLSSLELGDSALYFCASSRRAGSQETQYFGPGTRLLVL.

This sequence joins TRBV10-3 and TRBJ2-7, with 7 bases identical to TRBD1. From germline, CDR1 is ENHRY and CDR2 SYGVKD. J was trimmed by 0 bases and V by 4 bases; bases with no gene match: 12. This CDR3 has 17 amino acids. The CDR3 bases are TGTGCCATCAGTGCTACCGGGACAGTTATTACCTCCTACGAGCAGTACTTC. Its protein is CAISATGTVITSYEQYF.

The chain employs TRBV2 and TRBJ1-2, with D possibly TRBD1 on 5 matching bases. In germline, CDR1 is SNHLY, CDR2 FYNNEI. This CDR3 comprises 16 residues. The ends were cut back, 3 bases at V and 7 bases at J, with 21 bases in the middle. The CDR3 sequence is CASSEGEGISSFGYTF. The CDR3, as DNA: TGTGCCAGCAGTGAGGGGGAGGGGATTTCCTCATTTGGCTACACCTTC.

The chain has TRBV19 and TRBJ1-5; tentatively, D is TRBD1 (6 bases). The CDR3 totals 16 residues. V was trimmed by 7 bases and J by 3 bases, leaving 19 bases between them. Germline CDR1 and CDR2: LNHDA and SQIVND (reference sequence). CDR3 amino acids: CASTKGVLQINQPQHF. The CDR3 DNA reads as TGTGCCAGTACCAAGGGGGTTTTGCAAATCAATCAGCCCCAGCATTTT.

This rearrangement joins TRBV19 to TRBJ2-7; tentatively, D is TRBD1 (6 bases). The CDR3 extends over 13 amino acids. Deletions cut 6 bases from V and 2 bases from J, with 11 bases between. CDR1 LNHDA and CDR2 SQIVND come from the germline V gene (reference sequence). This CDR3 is CASRRTDTYEQYF. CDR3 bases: TGTGCCAGTAGACGGACAGACACCTACGAGCAGTACTTC.

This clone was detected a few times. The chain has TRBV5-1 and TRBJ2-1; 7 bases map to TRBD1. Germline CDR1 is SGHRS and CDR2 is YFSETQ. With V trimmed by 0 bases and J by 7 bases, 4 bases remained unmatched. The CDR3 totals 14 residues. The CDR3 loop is CASSLAQGQNEQFF. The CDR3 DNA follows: TGCGCCAGCAGCTTGGCTCAGGGACAGAATGAGCAGTTCTTC.

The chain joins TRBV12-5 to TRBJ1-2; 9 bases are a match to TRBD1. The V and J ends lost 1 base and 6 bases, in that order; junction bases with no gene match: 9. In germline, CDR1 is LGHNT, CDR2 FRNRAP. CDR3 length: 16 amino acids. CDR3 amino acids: CASGLDGTGTVHGYTF. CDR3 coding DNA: TGTGCTAGTGGTTTGGACGGGACAGGGACGGTTCATGGCTACACCTTC.

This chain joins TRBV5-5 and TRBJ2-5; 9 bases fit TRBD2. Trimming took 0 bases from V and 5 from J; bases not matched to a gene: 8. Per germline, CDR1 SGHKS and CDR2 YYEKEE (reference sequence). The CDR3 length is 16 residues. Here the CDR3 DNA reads TGTGCCAGCAGCTTGGCCGGGGCGGGGGGGCCCGAGACCCAGTACTTC. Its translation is CASSLAGAGGPETQYF.

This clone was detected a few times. In DNA form, the CDR3 reads TGTGCCTGGAGTGTAGGAGTCCGAACCGGGGAGCTGTTTTTT. The encoded protein is CAWSVGVRTGELFF. The rearrangement joins TRBV30 to TRBJ2-2; D not certain. This CDR3 has 14 residues. V gave up 0 bases and J gave up 5 bases, with 10 bases separating them. The germline V gene encodes CDR1 GTSNPN and CDR2 SVGIG (reference sequence).

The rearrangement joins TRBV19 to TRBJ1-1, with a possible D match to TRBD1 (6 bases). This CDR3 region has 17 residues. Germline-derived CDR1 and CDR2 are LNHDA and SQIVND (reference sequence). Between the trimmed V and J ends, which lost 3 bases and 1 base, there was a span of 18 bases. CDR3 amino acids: CASSIELSRGTNTEAFF. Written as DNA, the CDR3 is TGTGCCAGTAGTATTGAGCTCTCCAGGGGTACGAACACTGAAGCTTTCTTT. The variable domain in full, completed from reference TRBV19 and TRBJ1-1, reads DGGITQSPKYLFRKEGQNVTLSCEQNLNHDAMYWYRQDPGQGLRLIYYSQIVNDFQKGDIAEGYSVSREKKESFPLTVTSAQKNPTAFYLCASSIELSRGTNTEAFFGQGTRLTVV.

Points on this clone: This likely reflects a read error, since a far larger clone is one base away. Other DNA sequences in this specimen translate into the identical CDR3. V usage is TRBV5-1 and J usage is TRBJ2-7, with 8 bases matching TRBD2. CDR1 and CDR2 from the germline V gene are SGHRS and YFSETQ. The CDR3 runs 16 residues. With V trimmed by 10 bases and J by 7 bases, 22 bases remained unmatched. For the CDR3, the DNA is TGCGCCCGCTTGCGCCGTAGGGGGGGCCGGGGGGGGGAGCAGTACTTC. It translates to CARLRRRGGRGGEQYF. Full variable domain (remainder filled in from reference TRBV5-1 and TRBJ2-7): KAGVTQTPRYLIKTRGQQVTLSCSPISGHRSVSWYQQTPGQGLQFLFEYFSETQRNKGNFPGRFSGRQFSNSRSEMNVSTLELGDSALYLCARLRRRGGRGGEQYFGPGTRLTVT.

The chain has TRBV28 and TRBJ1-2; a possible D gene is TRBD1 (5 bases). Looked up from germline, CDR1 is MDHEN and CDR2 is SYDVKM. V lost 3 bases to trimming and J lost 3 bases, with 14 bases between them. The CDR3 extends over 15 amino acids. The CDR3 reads CASSFAPGGDYGYTF. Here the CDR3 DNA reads TGTGCCAGCAGTTTCGCCCCCGGGGGAGACTATGGCTACACCTTC.

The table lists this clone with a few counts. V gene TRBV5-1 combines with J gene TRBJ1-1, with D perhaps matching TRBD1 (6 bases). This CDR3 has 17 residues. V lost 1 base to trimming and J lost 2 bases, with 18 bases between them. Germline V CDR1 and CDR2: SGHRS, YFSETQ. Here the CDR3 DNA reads TGCGCCAGCAGCTTGAAAAGGGGGTTGGGAGTTAACACTGAAGCTTTCTTT. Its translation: CASSLKRGLGVNTEAFF.

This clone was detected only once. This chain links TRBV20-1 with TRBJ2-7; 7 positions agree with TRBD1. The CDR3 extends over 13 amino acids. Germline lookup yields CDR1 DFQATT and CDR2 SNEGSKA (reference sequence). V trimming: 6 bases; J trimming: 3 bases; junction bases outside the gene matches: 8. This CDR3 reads CSASTGDNYEQYF. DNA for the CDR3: TGCAGTGCGAGTACAGGGGACAACTACGAGCAGTACTTC.